This T cell receptor beta chain was captured by sequencing in a study of blood T cells in healthy people across ages. Notes on the study in general: Diversity of TCR beta per million T cells declined in a roughly linear way with age.

The junction had 9 bases not matched to a gene; V was cut back by 4 bases and J by 5 bases. Germline V gene lookup returns CDR1 SGHRS and CDR2 YFSETQ. The CDR3 runs 16 residues. Concerning this clonotype itself: Its antigen is not known.

Primed by a sample-barcoded 5' primer and a J-beta primer mix, a second PCR proceeded for roughly 6 to 12 cycles. From the 5' RACE reads, TCRdb called clonotypes with MiXCR, one entry per CDR3 protein. The sample carries roughly 1,700,000 distinct CDR3 sequences, over 25% recorded once. This chain links TRBV5-1 with TRBJ2-5, with 12 bases identical to TRBD1. The source is a woman aged 25-40 years in good health. Input material: blood. The DNA of the CDR3 is TGCGCCAGCAGCCTACCGGGACAGGGGGCCGGGGAGACCCAGTACTTC. It translates to CASSLPGQGAGETQYF.